Sequencing of this T cell receptor beta chain was carried out in a study of cytotoxic CD8 clonotypes in ibrutinib-treated CLL (dated by TCRdb to the early 2020s). Background on the whole study: The cohort had 11 relapsed/refractory and more than 14 treatment-naive patients; 17 to 18 were IGHV unmutated. Every sample from remission and from progressive disease was obtained while the patients were still on ibrutinib. Cryopreserved peripheral blood mononuclear cells were obtained before treatment, at response, and at either sustained remission or disease progression. Response samples were obtained after a median of 12 months of treatment, with a range of about 6 to 36 months. Of the approximately 86 participants in the trial, about two dozen had longitudinal samples available. Responses were partial in around 25 patients and complete in 2; after median approximately 69 months follow-up, about 14 stayed in remission and about twelve progressed. Samples averaged 255,043 productive templates and 90,000 to 95,000 productive rearrangements.

This specimen's time point label, per the study, means: progressive disease on ibrutinib. For TCR beta library preparation, about 2 micrograms of genomic DNA were isolated from cryopreserved PBMCs. Longitudinal blood samples from CLL patients on ibrutinib monotherapy were analyzed using high-throughput TCR beta sequencing. The patients took part in an open-label, single-center phase 2 trial of ibrutinib monotherapy. This clone was observed a handful of times. It lacks a known antigen. The input lacks base qualities; no much larger clone sits a single base away. Within the sample, other DNA sequences also encode this same CDR3. On a MiSeq, deep resolution sequencing aimed for a depth between 1 in 1 million and 1 in 200,000 T cells, with each clonotype covered about 9.2x on average. The immunoSEQ hsTCRB Kit was used to generate the TCR beta libraries. The source study handled its data this way. The data were analyzed with ImmunoSEQ Analyzer and ImmunoSEQ Data Assistant, and V, D and J gene assignments followed IMGT definitions. Clonality, which ranges from 0 to 1, was calculated as one minus the normalized Shannon entropy of productive rearrangement frequencies. Public clonotype analysis was restricted to overrepresented clonotypes comprising at least 0.05% of each patient's repertoire. Repertoires from about a dozen age-matched healthy donors in immuneACCESS were used as clonality controls. TCRdb obtained this table from immuneACCESS and retained in-frame rearrangements with V and J assigned. These tables miss some clones; where compared with another copy, unresolved V genes account for less than half of the shortfall, and the remainder is unexplained. V, J and clone size are taken as reported in that table, and D and trimming were inferred from the DNA itself. The sample records about 300,000 clones, approximately 76% of which are singletons. The ten largest clones capture around 6% of the sample.

Here is what the overall study found, with its caveats: Sustained-remission and progressing patients did not have matched sampling times, and lymph node repertoires were not examined. Public clonotypes were found to be uncommon and were observed to contract or remain stable during treatment; the increase in clonality was shown to reflect expansion of private clonotypes at ibrutinib response. Baseline clonality was found to be higher than that of age-matched healthy donors and was strongly correlated with circulating CD8+ T-cell counts. At ibrutinib response clonality went up, during sustained remission it held steady, and at progression it dropped back toward baseline.

The cysteine opens and the phenylalanine closes a CDR3 of 12 amino acids. The retained sequence is limited to the CDR3, 36 bases, with the frame set at the first base. Cut back by 6 bases and 2 bases, the V and J ends lie 8 bases apart. The germline V gene sets CDR1 to SGHAT and CDR2 to FQNNGV. The material sequenced was PBMCs, taken at disease progression, from a patient treated with ibrutinib. The TCR sequence derives from a human donor with chronic lymphocytic leukemia. The chain links TRBV11-2 with TRBJ2-7; the D segment cannot be called with confidence. The nucleotide sequence reads TGTGCCAGCAGTCTAAGGCCCTACGAGCAGTACTTC. Translated, it gives CASSLRPYEQYF.